This TCR beta chain was identified in a study of identical twins. Study results and caveats: For zero-insertion analyses, partial confounding could come from invariant MAIT and iNKT cells. While abundant cord blood beta clonotypes carried fewer insertions, memory repertoires showed no such pattern. The study reached conclusions through statistical analysis that was cross-sectional, not following the same donors.

V gave up 6 bases and J gave up 7 bases, with 13 bases separating them. The CDR3 length is 11 residues. Germline V gene lookup returns CDR1 SQVTM and CDR2 ANQGSEA. TCRdb reprocessed the 5' RACE reads via MiXCR and lists one record per CDR3 protein. The sample lists around 95,000 distinct CDR3 sequences, just under 6% occurring once. This clonotype has at least ten counts. Its antigen is undetermined. Sequencing input: memory T cells sorted from blood. This chain connects TRBV29-1 to TRBJ2-7, with D possibly TRBD1 on 6 matching bases. The TCR comes from a woman aged 50 to 60 in good health. This CDR3 reads CSVAERGEQYF. DNA of the CDR3: TGCAGCGTGGCGGAGAGGGGGGAGCAGTACTTC.